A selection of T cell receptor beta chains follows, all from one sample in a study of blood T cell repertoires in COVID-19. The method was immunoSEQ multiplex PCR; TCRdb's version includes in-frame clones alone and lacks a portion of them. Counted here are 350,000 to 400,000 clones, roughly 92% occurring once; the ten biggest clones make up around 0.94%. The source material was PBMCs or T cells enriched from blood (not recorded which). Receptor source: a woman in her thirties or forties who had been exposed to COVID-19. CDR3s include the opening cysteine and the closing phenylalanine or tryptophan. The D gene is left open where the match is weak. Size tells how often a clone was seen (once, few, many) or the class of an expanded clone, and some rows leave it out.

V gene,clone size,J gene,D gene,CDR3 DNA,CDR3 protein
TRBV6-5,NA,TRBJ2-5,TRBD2,TGTGCCAGCATTTCCGGTGCTAGCGGCCTAGAGACCCAGTACTTC,CASISGASGLETQYF
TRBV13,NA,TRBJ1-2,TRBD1,TGTGCCAGCAGCTGGACAGGGGCCCTCTTCTCCTTC,CASSWTGALFSF
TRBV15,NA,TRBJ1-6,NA,TGTGCCACCAGCACTGGGGCGGAATCACCCCTCCACTTT,CATSTGAESPLHF
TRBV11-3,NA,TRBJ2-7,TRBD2,TGTGCCAGCAGCTTAGCAGCGGGGGTAGCCTACGAGCAGTACTTC,CASSLAAGVAYEQYF
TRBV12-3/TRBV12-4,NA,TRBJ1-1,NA,TGTGCCAGCAGTTCACTCGCGTCGGGAGCTTTCTTT,CASSSLASGAFF
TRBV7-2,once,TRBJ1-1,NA,TGTGCCAGCAGTACGAGGGTGAACACTGAAGCTTTCTTT,CASSTRVNTEAFF
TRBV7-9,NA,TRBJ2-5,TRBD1,TGTGCCAGCAGCTTAGCTACAGGGGGCGAGACCCAGTACTTC,CASSLATGGETQYF
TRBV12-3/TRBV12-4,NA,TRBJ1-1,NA,TGTGCCAGCACCCCCACAGGGACTGAAGCTTTCTTT,CASTPTGTEAFF
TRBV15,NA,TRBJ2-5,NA,TGTGCCACCACCTCGGACAGACAAGAGACCCAGTACTTC,CATTSDRQETQYF
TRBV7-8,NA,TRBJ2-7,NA,TGTGCCAGCAGCTTAGCCCCGGTGGACGAGCAGTACTTC,CASSLAPVDEQYF
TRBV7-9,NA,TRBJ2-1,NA,TGTGCCAGCAGCTTATTATCCTATGAGCAGTTCTTC,CASSLLSYEQFF
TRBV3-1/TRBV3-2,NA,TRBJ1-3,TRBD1,TGTGCCAGCAGCCGCCAGACAGGGGGAAACACCATATATTTT,CASSRQTGGNTIYF
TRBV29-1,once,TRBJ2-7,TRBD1,TGCAGCGTGGTGACAGGGGGAATCTACGAGCAGTACTTC,CSVVTGGIYEQYF
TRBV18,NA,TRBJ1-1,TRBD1,TGTGCCAGCTCCACGACAGGGACGAACACTGAAGCTTTCTTT,CASSTTGTNTEAFF
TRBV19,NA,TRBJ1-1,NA,TGTGCCAGTGCCCTCGAGTTTGCCAGGGAGAACACTGAAGCTTTCTTT,CASALEFARENTEAFF
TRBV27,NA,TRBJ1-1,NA,TGTGCCAGCAGTTTCAGGGGCCGAGGCACTGAAGCTTTCTTT,CASSFRGRGTEAFF
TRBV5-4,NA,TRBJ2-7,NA,TGTGCCAGCAGCGGAGGCGGGTCCCACGAGCAGTACTTC,CASSGGGSHEQYF
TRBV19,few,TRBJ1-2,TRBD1,TGTGCCAGTAGTGCCGACAGGGGGCGGCATGGCTACACCTTC,CASSADRGRHGYTF
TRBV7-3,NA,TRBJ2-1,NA,TGTGCCAGCAGCTTACAGGCCAATGAGCAGTTCTTC,CASSLQANEQFF
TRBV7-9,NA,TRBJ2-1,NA,TGTGCCAGCAGCCCTGTAAATGAGCAGTTCTTC,CASSPVNEQFF
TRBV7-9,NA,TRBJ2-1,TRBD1,TGTGCCAGCAGCTTAAAGGGACAGGGGGCAGGTGAGCAGTTCTTC,CASSLKGQGAGEQFF
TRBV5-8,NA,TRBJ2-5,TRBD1,TGTGCCAGCAGCTTCTTAGGGACAGGCCTACGGGAGACCCAGTACTTC,CASSFLGTGLRETQYF
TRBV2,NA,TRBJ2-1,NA,TGTGCCAGCAGTGAAGTCCGAACAGTTTCCTACAATGAGCAGTTCTTC,CASSEVRTVSYNEQFF
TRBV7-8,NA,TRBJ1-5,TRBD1,TGTGCCAGCAGCCTCCTTGGACAGGGCAATCAGCCCCAGCATTTT,CASSLLGQGNQPQHF